This T cell receptor beta chain derives from a study of T cells in Graves' hyperthyroidism and ophthalmopathy. The CDR3 totals 13 residues. With 3 bases removed from V and 4 bases from J, the gap between germline ends came to 9 bases. CDR1 is WSHSY, CDR2 SAAADI, per germline. RNA transcripts provided the source from which TCR beta CDR3 regions were amplified. With the HTBI primer set, the TCR CDR3 went through a first round of RT-PCR. TCRdb fed the multiplex PCR reads into MiXCR, producing one record per CDR3 protein. The sample includes 250,000 to 300,000 distinct CDR3 sequences, roughly 13% seen only once; the top ten take 7.9%. Those with hyperthyroidism were 18 to 65 years old, newly diagnosed, and ill for under 2 months.

V is TRBV10-2 and J is TRBJ1-1; TRBD1 is a possible D gene (5 bases). This TCR was recovered from a woman aged 40 to 50 with Graves' hyperthyroidism. Material: blood. As DNA, the CDR3 is TGCGCCAGCAGTGACCAGGGAAGCACTGAAGCTTTCTTT. This encodes CASSDQGSTEAFF.